Listed here are 15 T cell receptor beta chains from one sample, sequenced in a study of T cell changes during pregnancy in multiple sclerosis. The data were produced by immunoSEQ multiplex PCR, yet TCRdb's version contains in-frame clones alone and is incomplete. This sample carries around 57,000 clones, 91% of them seen once, and the ten largest clones take roughly 1.4%. The sequences come from peripheral blood, collected after pregnancy. These receptors were collected from a female donor in good health, enrolled as a control in a pregnancy study.

V is TRBV11-3 and J is TRBJ2-5, with 12 bases identical to TRBD2. This CDR3 has 16 amino acids. CDR1 SGHNT and CDR2 YENEEA come from the germline V gene. J gave up 5 bases and V 4 bases, and 8 bases lay outside the gene matches. CDR3 sequence: CASSSRTSGEGETQYF. The CDR3, as DNA: TGTGCCAGCAGCTCCCGGACTAGCGGGGAGGGGGAGACCCAGTACTTC.

The rearrangement joins TRBV2 to TRBJ1-1; no reliable D call. V was trimmed by 3 bases and J by 4 bases, leaving 24 bases between them. CDR3 length: 18 residues. Germline CDR1 is SNHLY and CDR2 is FYNNEI. The CDR3 DNA follows: TGTGCCAGCAGTGATGGCCCCCCCTGGCGGGCTCCAGCCACTGAAGCTTTCTTT. It encodes CASSDGPPWRAPATEAFF. Full variable domain (rest looked up from reference TRBV2 and TRBJ1-1): EPEVTQTPSHQVTQMGQEVILRCVPISNHLYFYWYRQILGQKVEFLVSFYNNEISEKSEIFDDQFSVERPDGSNFTLKIRSTKLEDSAMYFCASSDGPPWRAPATEAFFGQGTRLTVV.

The chain recombines TRBV27 with TRBJ1-5; 7 nucleotides line up with TRBD1. The CDR3 loop spans 14 amino acids. V was pared by 6 bases and J by 2 bases, with 4 bases of the junction left unmatched. Germline V lookup: CDR1 MNHEY, CDR2 SMNVEV (reference sequence). CDR3 nucleotide sequence: TGTGCCAGCAGACCTGGACAGGGCAATCAGCCCCAGCATTTT. This encodes CASRPGQGNQPQHF.

The chain links TRBV6-5 to TRBJ1-3, with no clear D. The CDR3 is made up of 14 amino acids. The ends were cut back, 6 bases at V and 9 bases at J, with 18 bases in the middle. Germline V lookup: CDR1 MNHEY, CDR2 SVGAGI. The DNA of the CDR3 is TGTGCCAGCAGCCAGGCCGGTAAATCAGCCACCATATATTTT. This encodes CASSQAGKSATIYF.

In this sample, this clone turned up once. J is TRBJ1-4 and V is TRBV11-2; D might be TRBD1 (6 bases). V gave up 4 bases and J gave up 4 bases, with 19 bases separating them. This CDR3 is 17 amino acids long. CDR1 is SGHAT and CDR2 is FQNNGV in the germline V gene. The CDR3 coding sequence is TGTGCCAGCAGCTACGTTAAGGGACATACGGTTAATGAAAAACTGTTTTTT. Its translation: CASSYVKGHTVNEKLFF. Full variable domain (rest looked up from reference TRBV11-2 and TRBJ1-4): EAGVAQSPRYKIIEKRQSVAFWCNPISGHATLYWYQQILGQGPKLLIQFQNNGVVDDSQLPKDRFSAERLKGVDSTLKIQPAKLEDSAVYLCASSYVKGHTVNEKLFFGSGTQLSVL.

This clone was observed once. The chain links TRBV6-4 to TRBJ1-3; a possible D gene is TRBD1 (5 bases). The V end lost 4 bases, the J end lost 3 bases, and 7 bases lay between the germline ends. This CDR3 is 13 amino acids long. From germline, CDR1 is MRHNA and CDR2 SNTAGT. CDR3 in amino acids: CASSGDSGNTIYF. The CDR3 DNA follows: TGTGCCAGCAGTGGCGACAGTGGAAACACCATATATTTT.

The J gene is TRBJ1-2, the V gene TRBV18, with 7 positions matching TRBD1. V gave up 2 bases and J gave up 5 bases; unmatched junction bases: 17. The germline gives CDR1 KGHSH, CDR2 LQKENI. The CDR3 contains 18 residues. CDR3 nucleotide sequence: TGTGCCAGCTCACCAGTCTTAGTGGCGACAGGGACCGAATATGGCTACACCTTC. Translating gives CASSPVLVATGTEYGYTF.

The chain couples TRBV27 to TRBJ2-3; TRBD2 is a possible D gene (6 bases). This CDR3 is 18 amino acids long. Germline V CDR1 and CDR2: MNHEY, SMNVEV (reference sequence). The germline V and J ends were trimmed by 3 bases and 2 bases, with 21 bases remaining between them. CDR3 coding DNA: TGTGCCAGCAGTTTTTGGAGCTGGGGGGTAAAAATCACAGATACGCAGTATTTT. As protein: CASSFWSWGVKITDTQYF.

The V call is TRBV27, the J call TRBJ2-7, with D possibly being TRBD2 (7 bases). The CDR3 is made up of 16 amino acids. The germline CDR1 and CDR2 sequences are MNHEY and SMNVEV (reference sequence). With 2 bases removed from V and 1 base from J, the gap between germline ends came to 15 bases. The CDR3 DNA sequence: TGTGCCAGCAGTTTAGAGGGCAGGGGAGGGTCCTACGAGCAGTACTTC. The encoded protein is CASSLEGRGGSYEQYF.

This clone showed up just once. The V gene is TRBV11-2, the J gene TRBJ2-7; weak D call: TRBD1 (5 bases). V was pared by 5 bases and J by 5 bases, with 13 bases between. The CDR3 extends over 13 amino acids. Germline V gives CDR1 SGHAT, CDR2 FQNNGV. CDR3 region: CASSVQQVNEQYF. The CDR3 coding sequence is TGTGCCAGCAGCGTACAACAGGTCAACGAGCAGTACTTC.

The V call is TRBV5-1, the J call TRBJ1-1, with D possibly matching TRBD1 (6 bases). The germline CDR1 and CDR2 sequences are SGHRS and YFSETQ. CDR3 length: 14 residues. Trimming stripped 4 bases from V and 0 bases from J, with 10 bases between. CDR3 residues: CASSRGAVNTEAFF. For the CDR3, the DNA is TGCGCCAGCAGCCGGGGGGCTGTGAACACTGAAGCTTTCTTT.

The genes are TRBV29-1 and TRBJ1-1, with D possibly being TRBD1 (6 bases). Trimming shortened V by 7 bases and J by 4 bases, and 16 bases separated the two germline ends. The CDR3 runs to 13 residues. Germline V gene lookup returns CDR1 SQVTM and CDR2 ANQGSEA. CDR3: CSARDTPGTEAFF. In DNA form, the CDR3 reads TGCAGCGCTCGGGACACTCCGGGCACTGAAGCTTTCTTT.

This clone was seen once. V and J are TRBV4-1 and TRBJ1-2; 9 bases are shared with TRBD1. CDR1 is MGHRA, CDR2 YSYEKL, per germline. CDR3 length equals 16 residues. V lost 1 base to trimming and J lost 5 bases; unmatched junction nucleotides: 8. This CDR3 reads CASSQVVRQGEYGYTF. The DNA of the CDR3 is TGCGCCAGCAGCCAAGTCGTCCGACAGGGGGAGTATGGCTACACCTTC.

The rearrangement links TRBV7-9 to TRBJ1-4; unclear D gene. V was cut by 5 bases and J by 0 bases, with 13 bases left in between. The CDR3 length is 16 residues. Per the germline V gene, CDR1 is SEHNR and CDR2 is FQNEAQ (reference sequence). CDR3 region: CASSPERNPTNEKLFF. The CDR3 bases are TGTGCCAGCAGCCCCGAGAGGAACCCAACTAATGAAAAACTGTTTTTT. Combining the CDR3 with reference TRBV7-9 and TRBJ1-4 gives the whole variable domain DTGVSQNPRHKITKRGQNVTFRCDPISEHNRLYWYRQTLGQGPEFLTYFQNEAQLEKSRLLSDRFSAERPKGSFSTLEIQRTEQGDSAMYLCASSPERNPTNEKLFFGSGTQLSVL.

The chain carries TRBV5-1 and TRBJ2-3; TRBD1 is a possible D gene (6 bases). The germline V gene has CDR1 SGHRS and CDR2 YFSETQ. V lost 5 bases and J 2 bases, leaving 18 bases between the germline ends. This CDR3 region has 16 residues. DNA of the CDR3: TGCGCCAGCAGGGGCAGGGGCGGAACCTCCACAGATACGCAGTATTTT. This gives the protein CASRGRGGTSTDTQYF.